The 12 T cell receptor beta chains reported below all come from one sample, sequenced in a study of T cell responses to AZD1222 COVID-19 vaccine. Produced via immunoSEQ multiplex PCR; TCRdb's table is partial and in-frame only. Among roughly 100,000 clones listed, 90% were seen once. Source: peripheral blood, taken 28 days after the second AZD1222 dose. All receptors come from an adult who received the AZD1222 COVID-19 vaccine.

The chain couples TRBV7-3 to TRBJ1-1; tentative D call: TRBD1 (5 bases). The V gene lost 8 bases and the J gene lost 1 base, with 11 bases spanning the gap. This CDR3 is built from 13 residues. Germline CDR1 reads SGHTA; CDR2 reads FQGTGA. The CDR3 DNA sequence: TGTGCCAGCGGTACTGGGGGGAACACTGAAGCTTTCTTT. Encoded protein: CASGTGGNTEAFF.

The DNA for the CDR3 is TGTGCCAGCTCACTATCCGGGACGGAGACCTATGGCTACACCTTC. Translated, it gives CASSLSGTETYGYTF. The V gene is TRBV18, the J gene TRBJ1-2, with a tentative D call TRBD1 (5 bases). The V and J ends lost 4 bases and 4 bases respectively, with 16 bases between them. CDR1 and CDR2 from the germline V gene are KGHSH and LQKENI. This CDR3 spans 15 amino acids.

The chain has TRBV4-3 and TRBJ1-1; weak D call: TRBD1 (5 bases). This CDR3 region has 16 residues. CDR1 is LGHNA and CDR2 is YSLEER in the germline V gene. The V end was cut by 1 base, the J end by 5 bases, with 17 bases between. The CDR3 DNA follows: TGCGCCAGCAGCCAAGGGTCGGCAGGGCTTGAAACTGAAGCTTTCTTT. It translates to CASSQGSAGLETEAFF.

The CDR3 loop reads CASSSDLYSYEQYF. The CDR3 nucleotides are TGTGCCAGCAGCTCGGACCTTTACTCCTACGAGCAGTACTTC. The chain is built from TRBV7-6 and TRBJ2-7; D is uncertain. The germline gives CDR1 SGHVS, CDR2 FNYEAQ. Trimming removed 4 bases from V and 0 bases from J, with 10 bases in between. The CDR3 totals 14 residues.

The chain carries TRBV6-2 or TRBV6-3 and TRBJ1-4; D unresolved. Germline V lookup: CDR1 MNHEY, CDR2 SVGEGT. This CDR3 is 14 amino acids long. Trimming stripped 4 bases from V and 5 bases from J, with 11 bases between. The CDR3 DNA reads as TGTGCCAGCAGTTCTCACGGACCGAATGAAAAACTGTTTTTT. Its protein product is CASSSHGPNEKLFF.

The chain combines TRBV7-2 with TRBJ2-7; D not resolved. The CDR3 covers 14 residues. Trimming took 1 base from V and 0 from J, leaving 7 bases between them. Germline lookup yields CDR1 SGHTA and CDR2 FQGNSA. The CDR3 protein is CASSLEYSSYEQYF. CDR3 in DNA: TGTGCCAGCAGCTTAGAGTACAGCTCCTACGAGCAGTACTTC.

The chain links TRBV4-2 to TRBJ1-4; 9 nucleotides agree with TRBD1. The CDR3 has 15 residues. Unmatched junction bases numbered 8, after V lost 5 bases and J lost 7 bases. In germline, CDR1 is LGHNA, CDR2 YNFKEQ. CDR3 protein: CASSSPGTGSEKLFF. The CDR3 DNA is TGTGCCAGCAGCTCCCCCGGGACAGGGAGTGAAAAACTGTTTTTT.

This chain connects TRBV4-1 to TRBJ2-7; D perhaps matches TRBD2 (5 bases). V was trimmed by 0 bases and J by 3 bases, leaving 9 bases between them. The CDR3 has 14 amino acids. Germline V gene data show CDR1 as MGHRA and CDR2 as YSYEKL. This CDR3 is CASSQEEESYEQYF. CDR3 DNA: TGCGCCAGCAGCCAAGAGGAGGAGAGCTACGAGCAGTACTTC.

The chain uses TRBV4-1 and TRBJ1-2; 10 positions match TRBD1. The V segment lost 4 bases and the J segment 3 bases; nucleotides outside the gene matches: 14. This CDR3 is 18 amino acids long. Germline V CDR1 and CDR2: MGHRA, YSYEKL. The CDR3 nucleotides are TGCGCCAGCAGCCCAGCCTACACGGGACAGGGGAAGGACTATGGCTACACCTTC. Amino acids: CASSPAYTGQGKDYGYTF.

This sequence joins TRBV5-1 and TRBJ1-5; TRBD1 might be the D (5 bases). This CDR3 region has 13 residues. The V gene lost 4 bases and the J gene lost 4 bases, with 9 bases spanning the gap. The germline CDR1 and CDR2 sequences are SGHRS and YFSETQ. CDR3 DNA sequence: TGCGCCAGCAGCCTGGGGGAGAATCAGCCCCAGCATTTT. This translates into CASSLGENQPQHF.

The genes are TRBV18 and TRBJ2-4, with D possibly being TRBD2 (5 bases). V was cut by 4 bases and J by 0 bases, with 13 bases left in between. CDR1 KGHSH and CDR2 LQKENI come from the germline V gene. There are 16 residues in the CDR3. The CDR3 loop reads CASSRAGVLAKNIQYF. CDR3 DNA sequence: TGTGCCAGCTCACGCGCCGGGGTCTTAGCCAAAAACATTCAGTACTTC.

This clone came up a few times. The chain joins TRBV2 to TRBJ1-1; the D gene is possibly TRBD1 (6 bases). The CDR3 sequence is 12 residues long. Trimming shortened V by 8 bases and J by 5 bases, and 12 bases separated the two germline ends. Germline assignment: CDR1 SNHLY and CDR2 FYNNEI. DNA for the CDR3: TGTGCCAGCTCGCGGGGGCGGACTGAAGCTTTCTTT. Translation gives CASSRGRTEAFF.